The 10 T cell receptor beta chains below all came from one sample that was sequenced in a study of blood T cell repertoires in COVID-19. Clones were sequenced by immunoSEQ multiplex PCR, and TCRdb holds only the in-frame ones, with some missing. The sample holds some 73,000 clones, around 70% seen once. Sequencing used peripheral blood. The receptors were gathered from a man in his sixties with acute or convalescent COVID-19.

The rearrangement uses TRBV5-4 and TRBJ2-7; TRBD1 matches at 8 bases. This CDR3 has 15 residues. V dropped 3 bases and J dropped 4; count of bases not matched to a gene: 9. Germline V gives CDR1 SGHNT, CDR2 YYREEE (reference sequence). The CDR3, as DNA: TGTGCCAGCAGCTCCCCGGACAGGGACTTGTACGAGCAGTACTTC. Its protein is CASSSPDRDLYEQYF.

CDR3 sequence reads: CASSRTDSIETQYF. In nucleotides, the CDR3 is TGTGCCAGCAGCCGTACGGACAGCATAGAGACCCAGTACTTC. V is TRBV5-6 and J is TRBJ2-5; TRBD1 is a possible D gene (6 bases). Between the trimmed V and J ends, which lost 4 bases and 4 bases, there was a span of 14 bases. Germline CDR1 SGHDT, CDR2 YYEEEE. The CDR3 is 14 residues long.

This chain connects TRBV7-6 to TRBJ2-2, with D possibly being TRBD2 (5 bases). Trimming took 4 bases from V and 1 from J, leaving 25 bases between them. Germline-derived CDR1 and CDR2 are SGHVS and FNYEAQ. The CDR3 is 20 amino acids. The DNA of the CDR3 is TGTGCCAGCAGCTCGTTCGGGTGGAAAGTCGGGGAGCGGAACACCGGGGAGCTGTTTTTT. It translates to CASSSFGWKVGERNTGELFF.

For the CDR3, the DNA is TGTGCCAGCAGCCCCCCTGGGGCGGGAGTCGGCGAGCAGTACTTC. As protein: CASSPPGAGVGEQYF. The gene calls are TRBV11-3 and TRBJ2-7; TRBD2 matches 7 bases. The CDR3 totals 15 residues. Unmatched junction bases numbered 13, after V lost 5 bases and J lost 6 bases. Germline CDR1 is SGHNT and CDR2 is YENEEA.

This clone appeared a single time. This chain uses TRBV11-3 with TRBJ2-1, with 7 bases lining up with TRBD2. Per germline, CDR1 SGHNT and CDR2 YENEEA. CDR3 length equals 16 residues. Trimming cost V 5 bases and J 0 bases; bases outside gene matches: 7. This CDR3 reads CASSLTGTTSYNEQFF. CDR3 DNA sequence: TGTGCCAGCAGCCTAACTGGGACTACCTCCTACAATGAGCAGTTCTTC.

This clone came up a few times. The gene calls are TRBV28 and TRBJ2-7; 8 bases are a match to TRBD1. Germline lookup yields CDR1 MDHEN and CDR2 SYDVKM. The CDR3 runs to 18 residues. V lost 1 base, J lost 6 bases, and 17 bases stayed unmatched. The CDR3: CASSLFSRIGQGLSEQYF. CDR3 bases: TGTGCCAGCAGTTTATTCTCTCGTATAGGACAGGGACTCTCCGAGCAGTACTTC.

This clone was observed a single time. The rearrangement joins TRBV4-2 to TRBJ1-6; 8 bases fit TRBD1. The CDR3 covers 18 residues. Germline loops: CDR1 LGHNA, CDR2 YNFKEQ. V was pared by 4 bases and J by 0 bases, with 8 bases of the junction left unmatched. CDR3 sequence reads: CASSRGDRLSSYNSPLHF. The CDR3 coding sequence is TGTGCCAGCAGCCGAGGGGACAGGCTGAGCTCCTATAATTCACCCCTCCACTTT.

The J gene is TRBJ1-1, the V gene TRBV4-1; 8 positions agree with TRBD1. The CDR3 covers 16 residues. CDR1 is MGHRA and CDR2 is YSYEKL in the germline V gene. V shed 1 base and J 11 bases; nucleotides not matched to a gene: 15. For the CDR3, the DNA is TGCGCCAGCAGCCAAGTGACAGGGGCGGTTAGTGATTCGGCTTTCTTT. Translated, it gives CASSQVTGAVSDSAFF.

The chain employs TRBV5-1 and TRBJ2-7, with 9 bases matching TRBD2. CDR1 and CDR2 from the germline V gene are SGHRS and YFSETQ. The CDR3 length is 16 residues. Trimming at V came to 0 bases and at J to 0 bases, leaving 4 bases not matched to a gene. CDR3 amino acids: CASSLAEREASYEQYF. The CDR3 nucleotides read TGCGCCAGCAGCTTGGCTGAGCGGGAGGCCTCCTACGAGCAGTACTTC.

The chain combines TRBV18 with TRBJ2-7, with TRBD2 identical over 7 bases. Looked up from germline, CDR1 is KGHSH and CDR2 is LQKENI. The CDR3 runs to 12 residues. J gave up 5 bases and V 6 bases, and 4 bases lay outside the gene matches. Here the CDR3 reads CASSQGGHEQYV. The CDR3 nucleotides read TGTGCCAGCTCCCAGGGAGGGCACGAGCAGTACGTC.